This entry lists 26 T cell receptor beta chains sequenced from one sample in a study of technical replicates of blood from a handful of donors (dated by TCRdb to 2016 to 2017). Libraries came from the immunoSEQ multiplex PCR assay. Held by TCRdb, this immuneACCESS table contains in-frame sequences only and omits some clones. Under half of the omission traces to an unresolved V gene where checked; the cause of the rest is unknown. Across this sample there are 65,000 to 90,000 clones, with around 90% seen only once. The biggest ten clones account for 0.25% to 0.35% of the sample. Sequencing input: T cells isolated from PBMCs. The receptors originated from a human donor in good health.

This clone was counted once. CDR3: CTTGVSTNEKLFF. The DNA of the CDR3 is TGTACGACAGGGGTATCTACTAATGAAAAACTGTTTTTT. The chain carries TRBV6-1 and TRBJ1-4; 8 bases map to TRBD1. The CDR3 is made up of 13 amino acids. Germline assignment: CDR1 MNHNS and CDR2 SASEGT.

This clone was found once. The V gene is TRBV7-8, the J gene TRBJ2-3; 12 nucleotides line up with TRBD2. This CDR3 contains 16 residues. Germline assignment: CDR1 SGHVS and CDR2 FQNEAQ. The ends lost 4 bases at V and 1 base at J; junction bases unmatched: 3. Here the CDR3 reads CASSSRTSGGTDTQYF. The CDR3 DNA follows: TGTGCCAGCAGCTCAAGGACTAGCGGGGGCACAGATACGCAGTATTTT.

The rearrangement joins TRBV6-5 to TRBJ2-7; a possible D gene is TRBD2 (5 bases). CDR1 and CDR2 from the germline V gene are MNHEY and SVGAGI. The CDR3 spans 14 residues. The germline V and J ends were trimmed by 5 bases and 7 bases, with 18 bases remaining between them. CDR3 amino acids: CASSPTTTFYEQYF. The DNA for the CDR3 is TGTGCCAGCAGTCCAACGACTACCTTCTATGAGCAGTACTTC.

The V gene is TRBV27, the J gene TRBJ2-1; 8 positions match TRBD2. Unmatched junction bases numbered 5, after V lost 2 bases and J lost 14 bases. The length of the CDR3 is 12 residues. From germline, CDR1 is MNHEY and CDR2 SMNVEV (reference sequence). The CDR3 here is CASSLPPGGEFF. CDR3 DNA: TGTGCCAGCAGTTTACCCCCGGGAGGGGAGTTCTTC.

The J gene is TRBJ2-5, the V gene TRBV6-5, with D perhaps TRBD1 (5 bases). The J call may be in error: the DNA end matches TRBJ2-7 better. Germline-derived CDR1 and CDR2 are MNHEY and SVGAGI. This CDR3 contains 14 residues. CDR3 bases: TGTGCCAGCAGTTACTCCTCTCAGGGATACGAGCAGTACTTC. Residues: CASSYSSQGYEQYF.

J is TRBJ1-2 and V is TRBV6-4; 8 bases fit TRBD1. Germline V gene lookup returns CDR1 MRHNA and CDR2 SNTAGT. V dropped 7 bases and J dropped 1; count of bases not matched to a gene: 11. The CDR3 consists of 16 residues. DNA of the CDR3: TGTGCCAGCATAACCACGGGACAGGCGATTAACTATGGCTACACCTTC. Amino acid sequence: CASITTGQAINYGYTF.

The rearrangement uses TRBV5-1 and TRBJ1-1; TRBD1 is a possible D gene (6 bases). CDR1 SGHRS and CDR2 YFSETQ come from the germline V gene. Deletions cut 0 bases from V and 3 bases from J, with 12 bases between. The CDR3 totals 15 residues. Here the CDR3 DNA reads TGCGCCAGCAGCTTGGGGTGGGGGCAGGACACTGAAGCTTTCTTT. Its protein is CASSLGWGQDTEAFF.

The rearrangement uses TRBV6-5 and TRBJ2-1; possible D gene TRBD2, 5 bases. CDR1 MNHEY and CDR2 SVGAGI come from the germline V gene. Trimming removed 5 bases at V and 15 bases at J, with 14 bases between. CDR3 length: 11 amino acids. The chain's CDR3 is CASSNTRGLFF. CDR3 nucleotide sequence: TGTGCCAGCAGTAATACAAGAGGGCTGTTCTTC.

The chain carries TRBV4-1 and TRBJ1-2; possible D gene TRBD1, 5 bases. V lost 1 base and J lost 6, with 12 bases in between. Germline V lookup: CDR1 MGHRA, CDR2 YSYEKL. This CDR3 is 14 amino acids long. CDR3 residues: CASSQGGTPNGYTF. For the CDR3, the DNA is TGCGCCAGCAGCCAAGGCGGGACTCCCAATGGCTACACCTTC.

This clone has just one count. This sequence joins TRBV29-1 and TRBJ2-1; 7 nucleotides align to TRBD2. The CDR3 length is 16 residues. Germline V gives CDR1 SQVTM, CDR2 ANQGSEA. V was pared by 1 base and J by 3 bases, with 9 bases of the junction left unmatched. The CDR3 is CSVEGRSGEFYNEQFF. Here the CDR3 DNA reads TGCAGCGTTGAAGGGAGGAGCGGGGAATTCTACAATGAGCAGTTCTTC.

This rearrangement joins TRBV13 to TRBJ1-1, with D unresolved. Between the trimmed V and J ends, which lost 0 bases and 2 bases, there was a span of 16 bases. The germline gives CDR1 PRHDT, CDR2 FYEKMQ (reference sequence). CDR3 length: 17 residues. CDR3 protein: CASSLGARWANNTEAFF. The CDR3 coding sequence is TGTGCCAGCAGCTTAGGGGCCAGATGGGCCAACAACACTGAAGCTTTCTTT.

The rearrangement uses TRBV28 and TRBJ2-3; D perhaps matches TRBD2 (6 bases). The germline V gene has CDR1 MDHEN and CDR2 SYDVKM. Trimming left V 2 bases short and J 0 bases short, with 6 bases between. This CDR3 region has 14 residues. CDR3 protein: CASSLRGSTDTQYF. CDR3 in DNA: TGTGCCAGCAGTTTACGGGGGAGCACAGATACGCAGTATTTT.

The V call is TRBV11-1, the J call TRBJ2-7; 7 positions match TRBD1. The germline V gene encodes CDR1 SGHAT and CDR2 FQDESV (reference sequence). V was clipped by 0 bases and J by 4 bases; unmatched bases: 9. This CDR3 is built from 16 residues. The CDR3, as DNA: TGTGCCAGCAGCTTAGCCTACAGGGGCTTCTCTTACGAGCAGTACTTC. Translating it yields CASSLAYRGFSYEQYF.

J is TRBJ1-2 and V is TRBV6-5; 7 positions match TRBD1. There are 15 residues in the CDR3. Germline V lookup: CDR1 MNHEY, CDR2 SVGAGI. Germline trimming cut 8 bases from V and 5 bases from J; bases unmatched to any gene: 14. CDR3 bases: TGTGCCAGCCAACACGTATCCGGGACAGATTATGGCTACACCTTC. Its translation: CASQHVSGTDYGYTF.

This chain connects TRBV6-5 to TRBJ2-1; D may be TRBD2 (5 bases). The CDR3 is made up of 12 amino acids. V shed 2 bases and J shed 10 bases, with 9 bases lying between them. Germline CDR1 reads MNHEY; CDR2 reads SVGAGI. CDR3 amino acids: CASSYPGKEQFF. The DNA of the CDR3 is TGTGCCAGCAGTTACCCGGGGAAAGAGCAGTTCTTC.

This clone turned up a few times. The rearrangement joins TRBV10-1 to TRBJ2-1, with 7 bases aligning to TRBD2. Germline CDR1 is WNHNN and CDR2 is SYGVQD (reference sequence). The CDR3 extends over 12 amino acids. Trimming at V came to 4 bases and at J to 10 bases, leaving 4 bases not matched to a gene. The CDR3 loop is CASSVILAEQFF. In DNA, the CDR3 is TGCGCCAGCAGTGTTATACTAGCGGAGCAGTTCTTC.

This rearrangement joins TRBV10-1 to TRBJ2-2; 9 nucleotides agree with TRBD1. V lost 7 bases and J lost 5; bases outside the gene matches: 11. Per the germline V gene, CDR1 is WNHNN and CDR2 is SYGVQD (reference sequence). The CDR3 sequence is 16 residues long. The CDR3 region has the DNA TGCGCCAGCATATGTATGACAGGGGGACTTACCGGGGAGCTGTTTTTT. Translation: CASICMTGGLTGELFF.

The rearrangement joins TRBV11-2 to TRBJ1-2, with TRBD1 matching 7 bases. The CDR3 is 13 residues long. Trimming removed 4 bases from V and 5 bases from J; junction bases left unmatched: 4. The V gene's germline CDR1 is SGHAT and CDR2 FQNNGV. CDR3 in DNA: TGTGCCAGCAGCTACCTGACAGGGTATGGCTACACCTTC. Amino acids: CASSYLTGYGYTF. The variable domain in full, completed from reference TRBV11-2 and TRBJ1-2, reads EAGVAQSPRYKIIEKRQSVAFWCNPISGHATLYWYQQILGQGPKLLIQFQNNGVVDDSQLPKDRFSAERLKGVDSTLKIQPAKLEDSAVYLCASSYLTGYGYTFGSGTRLTVV.

V usage is TRBV2 and J usage is TRBJ1-4; D is perhaps TRBD1 (5 bases). CDR1 is SNHLY and CDR2 is FYNNEI in the germline V gene. Deletions cut 7 bases from V and 7 bases from J, with 22 bases between. This CDR3 has 16 residues. CDR3 amino acids: CASNPRWGGAGEKLFF. The CDR3 DNA reads as TGTGCCAGCAACCCGAGGTGGGGAGGGGCGGGTGAAAAACTGTTTTTT.

The gene calls are TRBV5-6 and TRBJ2-3, with 13 nucleotides matching TRBD2. The CDR3 spans 16 residues. V dropped 1 base and J dropped 6; count of bases not matched to a gene: 5. Germline V gene sequence: CDR1 SGHDT, CDR2 YYEEEE. The CDR3 here is CASSLILAGGVDTQYF. Here the CDR3 DNA reads TGTGCCAGCAGCTTGATACTAGCGGGGGGGGTCGATACGCAGTATTTT. The full variable domain, completed using reference TRBV5-6 and TRBJ2-3, is DAGVTQSPTHLIKTRGQQVTLRCSPKSGHDTVSWYQQALGQGPQFIFQYYEEEERQRGNFPDRFSGHQFPNYSSELNVNALLLGDSALYLCASSLILAGGVDTQYFGPGTRLTVL.

J is TRBJ2-7 and V is TRBV4-1; TRBD1 aligns across 8 bases. The trim removed 2 bases at V and 4 bases at J, leaving 7 bases unmatched. The germline V gene encodes CDR1 MGHRA and CDR2 YSYEKL. This CDR3 has 15 residues. As DNA, the CDR3 is TGCGCCAGCAGCCAACCCGACAGGGGACAATACGAGCAGTACTTC. As protein: CASSQPDRGQYEQYF.

This clone has just one count. The V and J genes are TRBV7-9 and TRBJ1-3, with no clear D. The CDR3 length is 16 residues. With 1 base removed from V and 0 bases from J, the gap between germline ends came to 10 bases. Germline CDR1 and CDR2: SEHNR and FQNEAQ (reference sequence). The CDR3 region is CASSLGLRASGNTIYF. CDR3 bases: TGTGCCAGCAGCTTAGGTTTGCGGGCCTCTGGAAACACCATATATTTT.

The genes are TRBV5-8 and TRBJ1-2; the match to TRBD1 covers 7 bases. Looked up from germline, CDR1 is SGHTS and CDR2 is YDEGEE. CDR3 length equals 13 residues. With V trimmed by 5 bases and J by 8 bases, 9 bases remained unmatched. The CDR3 nucleotides are TGTGCCAGCAGAAGACAGGGAACCAGCGGCTACACCTTC. Its protein product is CASRRQGTSGYTF.

The rearrangement joins TRBV14 to TRBJ1-1; D might be TRBD1 (6 bases). The CDR3 spans 15 residues. Germline V lookup: CDR1 SGHDN, CDR2 FVKESK. The V end was cut by 4 bases, the J end by 0 bases, with 12 bases between. The CDR3 DNA is TGTGCCAGCAGCCGAAGACAGGTAATGAACACTGAAGCTTTCTTT. This sequence encodes CASSRRQVMNTEAFF.

The chain recombines TRBV5-4 with TRBJ2-7, with TRBD1 matching over 10 bases. V shed 4 bases and J 5 bases; nucleotides not matched to a gene: 9. CDR1 is SGHNT, CDR2 YYREEE, per germline (reference sequence). The CDR3 is 15 amino acids. Written as DNA, the CDR3 is TGTGCCAGCAGCGCTCCTCCGGGACAGGGGAACGAGCAGTACTTC. It codes for CASSAPPGQGNEQYF.

Of note for this clone: The junction does not match germline at one end; this may be a read error. This chain connects TRBV15 to TRBJ2-7; possible D gene TRBD1, 6 bases. This CDR3 is 14 amino acids long. CDR1 is LNHNV, CDR2 YYDKDF, per germline (reference sequence). The CDR3 sequence is CATSSRDTIYEQYF. For the CDR3, the DNA is TGTGCCACCAGCAGCCGGGACACAATCTACGAGCAATACTTC.